The text below deals with one T cell receptor (beta chain). Sequenced by immunoSEQ multiplex PCR; TCRdb stores in-frame clones only, minus some. The repertoire has some 130,000 clones, about four fifths of them found once; the top ten carry about a sixth. The data derive from a study of blood T cell repertoires in COVID-19. The CDR3 is 13 residues long. V trimming: 4 bases; J trimming: 5 bases; junction bases outside the gene matches: 6. The germline V gene has CDR1 SGHRS and CDR2 YFSETQ. The chain joins TRBV5-1 to TRBJ2-7; 7 nucleotides align to TRBD2. What was sequenced was peripheral blood. The sequence was collected from a woman aged 45-65 years with acute or convalescent COVID-19. The CDR3 protein is CASSPTSVDEQYF. As DNA, the CDR3 is TGCGCCAGCAGCCCCACTAGCGTCGACGAGCAGTACTTC.